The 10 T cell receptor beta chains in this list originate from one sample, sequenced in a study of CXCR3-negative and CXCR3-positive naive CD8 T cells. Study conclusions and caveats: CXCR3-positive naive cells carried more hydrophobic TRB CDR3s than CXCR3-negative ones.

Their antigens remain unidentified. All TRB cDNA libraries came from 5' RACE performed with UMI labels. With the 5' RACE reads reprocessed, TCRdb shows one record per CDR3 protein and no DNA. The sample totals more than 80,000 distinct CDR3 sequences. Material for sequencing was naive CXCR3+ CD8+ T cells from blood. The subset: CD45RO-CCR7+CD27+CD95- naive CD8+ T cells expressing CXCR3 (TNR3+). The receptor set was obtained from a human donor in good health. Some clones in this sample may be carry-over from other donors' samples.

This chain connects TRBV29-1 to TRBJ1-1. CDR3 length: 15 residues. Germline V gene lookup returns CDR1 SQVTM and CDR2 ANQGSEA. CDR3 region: CSVTLRRRENTEAFF.

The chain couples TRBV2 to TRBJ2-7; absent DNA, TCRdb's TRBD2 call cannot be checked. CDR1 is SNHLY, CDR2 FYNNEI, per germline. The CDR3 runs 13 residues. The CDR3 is CASGTAATYEQYF.

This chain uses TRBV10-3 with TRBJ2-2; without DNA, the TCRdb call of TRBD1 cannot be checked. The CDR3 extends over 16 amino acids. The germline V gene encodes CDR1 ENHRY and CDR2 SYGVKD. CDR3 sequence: CAISDPSGLGTGELFF.

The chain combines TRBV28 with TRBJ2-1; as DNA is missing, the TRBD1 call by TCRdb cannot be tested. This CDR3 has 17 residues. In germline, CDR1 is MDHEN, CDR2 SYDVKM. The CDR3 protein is CASSFGGEGGVYNEQFF.

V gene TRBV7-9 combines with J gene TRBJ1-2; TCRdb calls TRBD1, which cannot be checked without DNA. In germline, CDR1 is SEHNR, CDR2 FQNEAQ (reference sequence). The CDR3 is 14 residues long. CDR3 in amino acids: CASSPGSEIYGYTF.

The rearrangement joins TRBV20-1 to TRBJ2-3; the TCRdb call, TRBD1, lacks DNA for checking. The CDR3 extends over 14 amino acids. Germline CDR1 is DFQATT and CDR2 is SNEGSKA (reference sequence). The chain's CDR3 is CSASDGGTADTQYF.

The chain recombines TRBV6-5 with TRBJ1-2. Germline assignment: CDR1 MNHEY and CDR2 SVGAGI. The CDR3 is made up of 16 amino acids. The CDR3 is CASSYIEGSSNYGYTF.

CDR3 in amino acids: CSAETGTGRAEQYF. V and J are TRBV29-1 and TRBJ2-7; TCRdb lists TRBD1, though no DNA is available to test this call. The CDR3 has 14 amino acids. The germline V gene has CDR1 SQVTM and CDR2 ANQGSEA.

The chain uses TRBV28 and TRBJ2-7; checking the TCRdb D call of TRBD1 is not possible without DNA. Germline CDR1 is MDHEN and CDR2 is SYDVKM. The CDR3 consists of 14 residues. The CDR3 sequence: CASSGRLGTYEQYF.

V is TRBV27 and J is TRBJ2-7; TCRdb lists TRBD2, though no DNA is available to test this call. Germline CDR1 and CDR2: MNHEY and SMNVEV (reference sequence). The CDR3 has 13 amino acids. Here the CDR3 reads CASGLMDSYEQYF.